This TCR beta chain was obtained from a study of cytomegalovirus exposure and HLA in healthy donors. Note on this clone: Its antigen is still unknown.

Germline trimming cut 1 base from V and 5 bases from J; bases unmatched to any gene: 8. Looked up from germline, CDR1 is MGHDK and CDR2 is SYGVNS. The CDR3 extends over 16 amino acids. Data came from immunoSEQ multiplex PCR; TCRdb stores just in-frame clones and leaves some out. The table lists 120,000 or so clones, around 90% of them singletons. Whole-study findings and limits: Usually a TCR sequence was rare, but some public TCRs were found in many donors. Investigators reported under 200 TCR beta chains as tied to cytomegalovirus.

V gene TRBV25-1 combines with J gene TRBJ2-1; 7 nucleotides align to TRBD1. This sequence originates from a woman under 30 in good health and CMV-seronegative. Sample: PBMCs. The chain's CDR3 is CASSEWRIGGNNEQFF. The CDR3 DNA sequence: TGTGCCAGCAGTGAATGGAGGATAGGGGGCAACAATGAGCAGTTCTTC.